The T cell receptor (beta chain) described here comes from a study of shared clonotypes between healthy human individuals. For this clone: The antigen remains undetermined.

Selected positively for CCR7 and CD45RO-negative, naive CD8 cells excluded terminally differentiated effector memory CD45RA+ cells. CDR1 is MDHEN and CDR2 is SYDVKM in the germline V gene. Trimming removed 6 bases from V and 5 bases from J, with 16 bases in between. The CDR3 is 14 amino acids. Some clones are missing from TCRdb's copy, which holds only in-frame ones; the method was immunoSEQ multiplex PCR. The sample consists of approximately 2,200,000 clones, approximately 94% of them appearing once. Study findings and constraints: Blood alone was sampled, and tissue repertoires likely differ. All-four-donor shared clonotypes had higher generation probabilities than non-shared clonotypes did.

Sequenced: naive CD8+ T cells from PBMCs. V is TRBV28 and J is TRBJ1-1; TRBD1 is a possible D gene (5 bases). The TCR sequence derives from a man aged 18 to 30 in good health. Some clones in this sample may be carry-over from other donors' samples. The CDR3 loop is CASRTLWGQTEAFF. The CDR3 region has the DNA TGTGCCAGCAGGACCCTCTGGGGCCAAACTGAAGCTTTCTTT.